The 10 T cell receptor beta chains given below trace back to one sample, sequenced in a study of relationships among human T cell subsets. From mRNA, alpha and beta CDR3 regions were amplified using semiquantitative ARM-PCR. Exponential amplification used communal superprimers after tagged nested gene-specific primers in ARM-PCR. TCRdb processed the multiplex PCR reads anew with MiXCR; each CDR3 protein has one entry. The sample contains 2,800 or so distinct CDR3 sequences, roughly 79% of which appear only once. The sequenced material came from total T cells sorted from blood. These receptors were obtained from a man aged 40-49 years in good health.

The rearrangement uses TRBV20-1 and TRBJ1-1; TRBD1 aligns across 10 bases. The germline V gene encodes CDR1 DFQATT and CDR2 SNEGSKA (reference sequence). V was clipped by 6 bases and J by 6 bases; unmatched bases: 4. This CDR3 is built from 12 residues. CDR3 region: CSAEGQGSEAFF. The CDR3 region has the DNA TGCAGTGCAGAGGGACAGGGGTCTGAAGCTTTCTTT.

J is TRBJ2-1 and V is TRBV7-9, with D tentatively TRBD2 (5 bases). V shed 5 bases and J shed 2 bases, with 16 bases lying between them. Germline V gene data show CDR1 as SEHNR and CDR2 as FQNEAQ (reference sequence). The CDR3 extends over 16 amino acids. The CDR3 reads CASSRYGLTTYNEQFF. Here the CDR3 DNA reads TGTGCCAGCAGCCGATACGGACTGACAACCTACAATGAGCAGTTCTTC.

The V call is TRBV11-3, the J call TRBJ1-6, with D unclear. CDR1 and CDR2 from the germline V gene are SGHNT and YENEEA. V lost 3 bases to trimming and J lost 10 bases, with 10 bases between them. This CDR3 has 13 amino acids. CDR3 nucleotide sequence: TGTGCCAGCAGCTTCGCAGGAGGGTCACCCCTCCACTTT. This encodes CASSFAGGSPLHF.

The count of this clonotype is one. The CDR3 DNA sequence: TGTGCCAGCAGCCCCTCGTATGGTCGGGAGCAGTACTTC. This codes for CASSPSYGREQYF. The chain joins TRBV6-5 to TRBJ2-7; D ambiguous. The V gene's germline CDR1 is MNHEY and CDR2 SVGAGI. The CDR3 contains 13 residues. Trimming took off 6 bases at V and 7 bases at J, with 16 bases between the two ends.

The J gene is TRBJ2-7, the V gene TRBV28; no firm D call. Between the trimmed V and J ends, which lost 4 bases and 3 bases, there was a span of 16 bases. This CDR3 comprises 15 residues. Germline CDR1 reads MDHEN; CDR2 reads SYDVKM. The DNA for the CDR3 is TGTGCCAGCAGTTCCGCCGGCCACGGATTCTACGAGCAGTACTTC. Residues: CASSSAGHGFYEQYF.

The CDR3 nucleotides read TGTGCCAGCAGCTTAGGATGCTGGAAAGGCTCCTACGAGCAGTACTTC. This translates into CASSLGCWKGSYEQYF. The V and J genes are TRBV7-4 and TRBJ2-7; D is uncertain. Germline CDR1 reads SGHVT; CDR2 reads SQSDAQ. The CDR3 extends over 16 amino acids. V lost 1 base and J lost 0, with 13 bases in between.

This clonotype was detected only a few times. This chain links TRBV14 with TRBJ1-1; D unclear. Germline-derived CDR1 and CDR2 are SGHDN and FVKESK. The CDR3 length is 13 residues. Deletions cut 1 base from V and 7 bases from J, with 10 bases between. CDR3 amino acids: CASSQGGFGEAFF. The CDR3 bases are TGTGCCAGCAGCCAAGGAGGGTTCGGTGAAGCTTTCTTT.

The chain links TRBV20-1 to TRBJ2-5, with a possible D match to TRBD1 (6 bases). V was trimmed by 0 bases and J by 2 bases, leaving 10 bases between them. The V gene's germline CDR1 is DFQATT and CDR2 SNEGSKA (reference sequence). The CDR3 runs 14 residues. CDR3 nucleotide sequence: TGCAGTGCTAGAGATGGAGGACAGCAAGAGACCCAGTACTTC. Translated, it gives CSARDGGQQETQYF.

The chain couples TRBV19 to TRBJ2-7, with D perhaps matching TRBD1 or TRBD2 (5 bases each). V shed 8 bases and J shed 6 bases, with 17 bases lying between them. CDR3 size: 13 residues. Germline CDR1 LNHDA, CDR2 SQIVND (reference sequence). CDR3: CASSAGAHLEQYF. The CDR3 nucleotides read TGTGCCAGTTCCGCCGGGGCCCACCTCGAGCAGTACTTC.

The chain is built from TRBV11-2 and TRBJ2-7; 9 bases are a match to TRBD1. The ends lost 5 bases at V and 2 bases at J; junction bases unmatched: 1. CDR1 and CDR2 (germline): SGHAT, FQNNGV. The CDR3 is 13 residues long. The CDR3 nucleotides are TGTGCCAGCAGCCGGACAGGGGCCTACGAGCAGTACTTC. It codes for CASSRTGAYEQYF.